This T cell receptor beta chain was recovered during a study of blood T cells in healthy people across ages. Study information: Per two T cells, about one barcoded beta molecule was captured through template switching.

Alongside a J-beta primer mix, a sample-barcoded 5' primer served in a second PCR lasting roughly 7 to 11 cycles. The study obtained at least 2.5 million CDR3-containing paired-end reads from every sample. TCRdb fed the 5' RACE reads into MiXCR, producing one record per CDR3 protein. The sample lists 550,000 to 800,000 distinct CDR3 sequences; around 20% were seen once. Findings of the study overall: Long-lived donors carried more naive CD4+ cells and greater diversity than aged donors. A strong correlation was found between TCR beta diversity and the percentage of naive T cells.

This clonotype appeared a few times. As yet, its antigen is unknown. CDR3 length: 13 residues. Trimming pared 5 bases from V and 5 bases from J, leaving 10 bases between. From germline, CDR1 is ENHRY and CDR2 SYGVKD. The rearrangement joins TRBV10-3 to TRBJ1-5, with D unresolved. The sample comprised blood. This TCR derives from a man in his 70s in good health. The CDR3 nucleotides read TGTGCCATCAGTTCCAGTCCCGATCAGCCCCAGCATTTT. Its translation: CAISSSPDQPQHF.